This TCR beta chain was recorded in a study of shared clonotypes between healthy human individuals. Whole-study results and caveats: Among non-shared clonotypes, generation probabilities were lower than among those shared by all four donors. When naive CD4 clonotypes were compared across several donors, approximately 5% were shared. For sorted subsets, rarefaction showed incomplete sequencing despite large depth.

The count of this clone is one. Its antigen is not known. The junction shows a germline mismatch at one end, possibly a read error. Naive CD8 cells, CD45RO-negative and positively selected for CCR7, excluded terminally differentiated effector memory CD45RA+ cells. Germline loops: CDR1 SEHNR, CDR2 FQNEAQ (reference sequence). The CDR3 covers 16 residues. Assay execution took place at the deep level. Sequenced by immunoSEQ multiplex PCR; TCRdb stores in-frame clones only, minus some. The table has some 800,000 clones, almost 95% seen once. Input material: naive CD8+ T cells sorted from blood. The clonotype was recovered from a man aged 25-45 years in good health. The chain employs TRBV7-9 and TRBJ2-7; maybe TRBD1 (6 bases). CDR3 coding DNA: TGTGCCAGCAGCTCACACCCCATACACTTTGACAGGCCTATGCAATTC. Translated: CASSSHPIHFDRPMQF.